A selection of T cell receptor beta chains follows, all from one sample in a study of HIV-infected patients and healthy controls. A single record per CDR3 protein comes from TCRdb applying MiXCR to the 5' RACE reads. The sample yields 65,000 to 70,000 distinct CDR3 sequences, around 17% seen once. The sequencing sample was made of CD4+ T cells from blood. The source is a human donor in good health. Each CDR3 is given with its conserved first and last residue. D genes are given only for firm matches. Part of the rows lack a size; the others show once, few, many or a class for expanded clones.

j_call v_call clone_size d_call cdr3_nt cdr3_aa
TRBJ1-1 TRBV7-3 few . TGTGCCAGCAGGAGAGAACTAAGTACCGAAGCTTTCTTT CASRRELSTEAFF
TRBJ1-6 TRBV14 many . TGTGCCAGCAGCCAGCAGGGTATCTCACCCCTCCACTTT CASSQQGISPLHF
TRBJ2-7 TRBV12-3/TRBV12-4 . . TGTGCCAGCAGTTTAGGACGACACCTCTCCTACGAGCAGTACTTC CASSLGRHLSYEQYF
TRBJ1-6 TRBV6-1 few . TGTGCCAGCTGGAGTAGGGCTAATTCACCCCTCCACTTT CASWSRANSPLHF
TRBJ2-5 TRBV6-2/TRBV6-3 . TRBD1 TGTGCCAGCAGTTACGACGGACAGGCCCACCAAGAGACCCAGTACTTC CASSYDGQAHQETQYF
TRBJ2-1 TRBV6-6 . . TGTGCCAGCAGTTACTGGGGTGGGGTTGCGCCGGGACAAGGAAATGAGCAGTTCTTC CASSYWGGVAPGQGNEQFF
TRBJ2-5 TRBV7-2 few TRBD2 TGTGCCAGCAGCACACGCCTGGGGGGGAAAGAGACCCAGTACTTC CASSTRLGGKETQYF
TRBJ2-1 TRBV12-3/TRBV12-4 . TRBD2 TGTGCCAGCAGGCCCATAGCGGGACCCTACAATGAGCAGTTCTTC CASRPIAGPYNEQFF
TRBJ2-7 TRBV6-5 few TRBD2 TGTGCCAGCAGTGCTAGCGGGGCTAGCTCCTACGAGCAGTACTTC CASSASGASSYEQYF
TRBJ2-1 TRBV9 many . TGTGCCAGCAGCGTAGCAACCCAGACCTACAATGAGCAGTTCTTC CASSVATQTYNEQFF
TRBJ2-7 TRBV5-4 few TRBD2 TGTGCCAGCAGCTTGAAGACTAGCGGGAGGAACGAGCAGTACTTC CASSLKTSGRNEQYF
TRBJ2-4 TRBV11-3 . . TGTGCCAGCAGCTTAGGCGGTAAACAAAACATTCAGTACTTC CASSLGGKQNIQYF
TRBJ2-4 TRBV6-2/TRBV6-3 . . TGTGCCAGCAGTTTTCAAAACATTCAGTACTTC CASSFQNIQYF
TRBJ2-7 TRBV7-2 . . TGTGCCAGCAGCCTAGGGGCAACCGGGGACTACGAGCAGTACTTC CASSLGATGDYEQYF
TRBJ1-4 TRBV6-1 few TRBD1 TGTGCCAGCAGTGCGCGGCCCGGGACAGGGGATGAAAAACTGTTTTTT CASSARPGTGDEKLFF
TRBJ2-1 TRBV6-2/TRBV6-3 many TRBD1 TGTGCCACGAAGCAGGGGGCGGAGGGTCAGTTCTTC CATKQGAEGQFF
TRBJ2-5 TRBV6-2/TRBV6-3 once TRBD2 TGTGCCAGCAGTTATGGAAGCGGGGGGGCGTTTGAGACCCAGTACTTC CASSYGSGGAFETQYF
TRBJ1-1 TRBV5-1 . TRBD1 TGCGCCAGCAGCTCCCGACCGGGACAGGTATTTGGCACTGAAGCTTTCTTT CASSSRPGQVFGTEAFF
TRBJ1-1 TRBV29-1 . TRBD1 TGCAGCGCCCGGGACAGTAACACTGAAGCTTTCTTT CSARDSNTEAFF
TRBJ1-4 TRBV6-5 . . TGTGCCAGCAGTTTCCGCCCCGGGACGGGCAGGGAACTGTTTTTT CASSFRPGTGRELFF
TRBJ2-1 TRBV5-1 . TRBD1 TGCGCCAGCAGCTTGGCCGGTTTACAGGGGTTGGATGAGCAGTTCTTC CASSLAGLQGLDEQFF
TRBJ2-1 TRBV21-1 . . TGTGCCAGCAGCAAAGGACCGGGACTAGCGGGGTGGTACAATGAGCAGTTCTTC CASSKGPGLAGWYNEQFF
TRBJ2-3 TRBV7-2 . TRBD2 TGTGCCAGCAGCTTAGGCCCTAGCGGGGGCACAGATACGCAGTATTTT CASSLGPSGGTDTQYF
TRBJ2-3 TRBV18 few . TGTGCCAGCTCACCATCCCGGGACTCGAGGGGAGATACGCAGTATTTT CASSPSRDSRGDTQYF
TRBJ1-2 TRBV6-6 many . TGTGCCAGTACTGAAGGGTTGAAGGTCTATGGCTACACCTTC CASTEGLKVYGYTF
TRBJ2-1 TRBV19 few TRBD2 TGTGCCAGTAGTGCCCGGGGGGAGTCTTATGAGCAGTTCTTC CASSARGESYEQFF